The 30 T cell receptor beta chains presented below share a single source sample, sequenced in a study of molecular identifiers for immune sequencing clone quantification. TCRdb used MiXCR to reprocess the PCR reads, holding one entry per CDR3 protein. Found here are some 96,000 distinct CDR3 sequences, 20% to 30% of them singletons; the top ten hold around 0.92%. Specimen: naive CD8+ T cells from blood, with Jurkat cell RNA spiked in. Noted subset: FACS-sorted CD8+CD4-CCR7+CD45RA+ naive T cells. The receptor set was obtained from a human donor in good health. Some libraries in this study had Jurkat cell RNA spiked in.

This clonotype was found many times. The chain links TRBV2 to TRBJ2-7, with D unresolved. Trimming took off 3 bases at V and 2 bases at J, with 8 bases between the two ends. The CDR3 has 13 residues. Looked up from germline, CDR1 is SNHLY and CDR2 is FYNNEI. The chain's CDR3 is CASSDARTYEQYF. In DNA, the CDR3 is TGTGCCAGCAGTGATGCCCGGACCTACGAGCAGTACTTC.

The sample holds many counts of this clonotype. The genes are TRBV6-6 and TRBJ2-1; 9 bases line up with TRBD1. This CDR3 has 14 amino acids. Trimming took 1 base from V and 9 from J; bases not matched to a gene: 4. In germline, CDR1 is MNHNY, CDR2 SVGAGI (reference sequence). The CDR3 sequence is CASSYLQGAGEQFF. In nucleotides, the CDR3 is TGTGCCAGCAGTTACTTACAGGGGGCTGGTGAGCAGTTCTTC.

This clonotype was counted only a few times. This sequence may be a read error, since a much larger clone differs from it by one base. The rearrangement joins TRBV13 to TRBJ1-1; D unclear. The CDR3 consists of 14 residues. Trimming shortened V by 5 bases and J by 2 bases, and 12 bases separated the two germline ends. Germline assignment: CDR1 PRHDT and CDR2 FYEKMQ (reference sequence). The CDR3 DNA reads TGTGCCAGCAGCCCGCCTAGGATAAACACTGAAGCTTTCTTT. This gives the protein CASSPPRINTEAFF.

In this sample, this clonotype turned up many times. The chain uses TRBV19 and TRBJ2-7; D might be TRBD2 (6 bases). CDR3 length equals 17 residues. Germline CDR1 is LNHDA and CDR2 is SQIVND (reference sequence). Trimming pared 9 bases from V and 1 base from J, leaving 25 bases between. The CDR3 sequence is CASADANSGLDSYEQYF. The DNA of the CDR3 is TGTGCCAGCGCCGACGCAAATAGCGGCCTGGATTCCTACGAGCAGTACTTC. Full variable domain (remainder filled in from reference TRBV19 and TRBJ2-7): DGGITQSPKYLFRKEGQNVTLSCEQNLNHDAMYWYRQDPGQGLRLIYYSQIVNDFQKGDIAEGYSVSREKKESFPLTVTSAQKNPTAFYLCASADANSGLDSYEQYFGPGTRLTVT.

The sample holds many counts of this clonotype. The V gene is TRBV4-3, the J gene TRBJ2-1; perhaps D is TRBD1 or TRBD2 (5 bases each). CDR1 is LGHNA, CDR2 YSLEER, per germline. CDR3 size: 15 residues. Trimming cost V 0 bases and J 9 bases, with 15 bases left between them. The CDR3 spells CASSQDYGDRAEQFF. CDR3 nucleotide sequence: TGCGCCAGCAGCCAAGATTACGGGGACCGTGCTGAGCAGTTCTTC.

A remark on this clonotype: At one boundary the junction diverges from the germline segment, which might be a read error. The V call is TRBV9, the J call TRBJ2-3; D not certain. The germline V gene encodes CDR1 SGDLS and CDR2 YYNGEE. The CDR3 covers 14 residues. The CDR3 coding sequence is TGTGCCAGCAGCACGACAAGGCTCACAAATACGCAGTATTTT. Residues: CASSTTRLTNTQYF.

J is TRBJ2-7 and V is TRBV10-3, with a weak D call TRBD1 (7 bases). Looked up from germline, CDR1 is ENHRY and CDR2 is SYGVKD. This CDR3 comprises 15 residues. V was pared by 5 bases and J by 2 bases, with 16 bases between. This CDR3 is CAISSETGRTYEQYF. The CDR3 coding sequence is TGTGCCATCAGTTCCGAGACAGGGAGGACCTACGAGCAGTACTTC.

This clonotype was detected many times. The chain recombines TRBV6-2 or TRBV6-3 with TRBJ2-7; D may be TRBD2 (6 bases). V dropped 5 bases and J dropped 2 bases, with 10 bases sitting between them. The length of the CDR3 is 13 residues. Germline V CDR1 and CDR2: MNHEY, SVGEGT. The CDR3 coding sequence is TGTGCCAGCAGTGTCCGGGAGACCTACGAGCAGTACTTC. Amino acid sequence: CASSVRETYEQYF.

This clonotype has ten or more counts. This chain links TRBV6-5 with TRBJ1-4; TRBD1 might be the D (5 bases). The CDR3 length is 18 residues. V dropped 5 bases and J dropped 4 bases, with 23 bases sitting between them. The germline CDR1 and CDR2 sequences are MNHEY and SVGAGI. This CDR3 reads CASSLRDYHVRSNEKLFF. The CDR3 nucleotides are TGTGCCAGCAGTCTTAGGGACTACCACGTGAGGAGTAATGAAAAACTGTTTTTT.

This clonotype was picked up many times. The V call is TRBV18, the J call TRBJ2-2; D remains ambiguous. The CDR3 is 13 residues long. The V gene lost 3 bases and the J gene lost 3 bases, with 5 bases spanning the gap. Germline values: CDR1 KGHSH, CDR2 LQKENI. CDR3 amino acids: CASSPRDTGELFF. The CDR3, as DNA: TGTGCCAGCTCACCTCGAGACACCGGGGAGCTGTTTTTT.

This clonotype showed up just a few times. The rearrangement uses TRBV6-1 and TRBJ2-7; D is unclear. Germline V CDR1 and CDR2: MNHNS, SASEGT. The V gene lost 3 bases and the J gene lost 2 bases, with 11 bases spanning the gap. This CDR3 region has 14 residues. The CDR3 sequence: CASSDELGTYEQYF. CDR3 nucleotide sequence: TGTGCCAGCAGTGACGAACTTGGGACCTACGAGCAGTACTTC.

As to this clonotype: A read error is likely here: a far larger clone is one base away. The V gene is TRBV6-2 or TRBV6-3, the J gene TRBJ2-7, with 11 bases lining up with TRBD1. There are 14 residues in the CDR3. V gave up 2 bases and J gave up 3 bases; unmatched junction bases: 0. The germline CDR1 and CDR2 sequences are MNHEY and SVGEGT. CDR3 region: CASSYGTGGYEQYF. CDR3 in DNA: TGTGCCAGCAGTTACGGGACAGGGGGCTACGAGCAGTACTTC.

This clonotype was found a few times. The CDR3 bases are TGTGCCACCCAGATGCTAGCGGAAGAGACCCAGTACTTC. As protein: CATQMLAEETQYF. The chain has TRBV28 and TRBJ2-5; the match to TRBD2 covers 7 bases. The CDR3 totals 13 residues. The V gene end was trimmed by 10 bases and the J gene end by 3 bases; junction bases not matched to a gene: 8. Germline CDR1 reads MDHEN; CDR2 reads SYDVKM.

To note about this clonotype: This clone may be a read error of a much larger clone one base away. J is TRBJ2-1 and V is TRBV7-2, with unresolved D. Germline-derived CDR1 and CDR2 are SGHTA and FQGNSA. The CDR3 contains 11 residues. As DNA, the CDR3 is TGTGCCAGCAGCCCCAACAATGAGCAGCTCTTC. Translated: CASSPNNEQLF.

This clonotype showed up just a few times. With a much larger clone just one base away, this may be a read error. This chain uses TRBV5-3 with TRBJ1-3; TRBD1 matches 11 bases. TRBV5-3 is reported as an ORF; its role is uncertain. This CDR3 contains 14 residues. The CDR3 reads CASSPGTGGIEALF. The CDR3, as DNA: TGTGCCAGCAGCCCGGGGACAGGGGGTATTGAAGCTCTCTTT.

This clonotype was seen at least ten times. The chain's CDR3 is CASSFFGGGPYEQYF. The CDR3 nucleotides read TGTGCCAGCAGTTTTTTCGGGGGAGGGCCTTACGAGCAGTACTTC. This chain uses TRBV28 with TRBJ2-7; 7 nucleotides align to TRBD2. After removal of 3 bases from V and 4 bases from J, the junction contained 9 bases not matched to a gene. Germline CDR1 is MDHEN and CDR2 is SYDVKM. The CDR3 spans 15 residues.

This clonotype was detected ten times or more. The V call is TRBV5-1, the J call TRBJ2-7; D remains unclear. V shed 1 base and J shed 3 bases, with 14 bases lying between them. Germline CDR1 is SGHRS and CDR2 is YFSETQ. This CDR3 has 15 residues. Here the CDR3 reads CASSLRHPMDYEQYF. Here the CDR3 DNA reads TGCGCCAGCAGCTTGCGTCACCCAATGGACTACGAGCAGTACTTC. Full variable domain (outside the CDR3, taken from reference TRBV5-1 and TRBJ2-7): KAGVTQTPRYLIKTRGQQVTLSCSPISGHRSVSWYQQTPGQGLQFLFEYFSETQRNKGNFPGRFSGRQFSNSRSEMNVSTLELGDSALYLCASSLRHPMDYEQYFGPGTRLTVT.

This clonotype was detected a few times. The CDR3 reads CASSMRLAGRTGELFF. The CDR3 DNA follows: TGTGCCAGTAGTATGAGGCTAGCGGGACGGACCGGGGAGCTGTTTTTT. The chain links TRBV19 to TRBJ2-2; 9 bases are a match to TRBD2. The V and J ends lost 3 bases and 5 bases, in that order; junction bases with no gene match: 7. CDR3 size: 16 residues. CDR1 is LNHDA, CDR2 SQIVND, per germline (reference sequence).

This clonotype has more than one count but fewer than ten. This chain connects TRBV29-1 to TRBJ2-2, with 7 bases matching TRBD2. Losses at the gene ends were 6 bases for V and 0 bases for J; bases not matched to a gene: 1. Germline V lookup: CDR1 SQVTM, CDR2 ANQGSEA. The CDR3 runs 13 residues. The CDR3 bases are TGCAGCGTAGCGGGGTCGAACACCGGGGAGCTGTTTTTT. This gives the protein CSVAGSNTGELFF.

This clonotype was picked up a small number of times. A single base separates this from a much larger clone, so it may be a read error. CDR3: CSARASEGTEAFF. The DNA for the CDR3 is TGCAGTGCTAGAGCCTCGGAAGGGACTGAAGCTTTCTTT. The gene calls are TRBV20-1 and TRBJ1-1; D is unresolved. Trimming took off 1 base at V and 5 bases at J, with 11 bases between the two ends. This CDR3 is 13 amino acids long. Germline assignment: CDR1 DFQATT and CDR2 SNEGSKA (reference sequence).

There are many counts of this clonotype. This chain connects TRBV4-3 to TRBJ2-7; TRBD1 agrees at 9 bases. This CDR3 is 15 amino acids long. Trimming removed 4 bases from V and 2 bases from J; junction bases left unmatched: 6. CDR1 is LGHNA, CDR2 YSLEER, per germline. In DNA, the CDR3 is TGCGCCAGCAGCCTATCCCGACAGGGGGCCTACGAGCAGTACTTC. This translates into CASSLSRQGAYEQYF.

This chain's CDR3 is CASGPRDSYSYEQYF. In nucleotides, the CDR3 is TGTGCTAGTGGCCCCCGGGACAGCTACTCCTACGAGCAGTACTTC. The V gene is TRBV12-5, the J gene TRBJ2-7; 7 positions agree with TRBD1. V was clipped by 6 bases and J by 0 bases; unmatched bases: 8. CDR3 size: 15 residues. Germline V gene sequence: CDR1 LGHNT, CDR2 FRNRAP. The full variable domain, completed using reference TRBV12-5 and TRBJ2-7, is DARVTQTPRHKVTEMGQEVTMRCQPILGHNTVFWYRQTMMQGLELLAYFRNRAPLDDSGMPKDRFSAEMPDATLATLKIQPSEPRDSAVYFCASGPRDSYSYEQYFGPGTRLTVT.

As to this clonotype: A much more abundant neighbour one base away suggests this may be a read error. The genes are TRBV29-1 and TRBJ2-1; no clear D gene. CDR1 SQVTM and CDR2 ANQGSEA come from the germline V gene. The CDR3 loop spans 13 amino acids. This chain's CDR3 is CSVVPRSYYEQFF. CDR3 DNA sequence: TGCAGCGTTGTACCCCGGTCCTACTATGAGCAGTTCTTC.

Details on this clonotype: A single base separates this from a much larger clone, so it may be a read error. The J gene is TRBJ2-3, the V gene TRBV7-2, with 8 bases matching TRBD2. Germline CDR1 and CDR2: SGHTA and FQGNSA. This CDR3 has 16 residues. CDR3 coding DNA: TGTGCCCGCAGCCAGCTGGCGGGGGGCGTCACAGATACGCAGTATTTT. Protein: CARSQLAGGVTDTQYF.

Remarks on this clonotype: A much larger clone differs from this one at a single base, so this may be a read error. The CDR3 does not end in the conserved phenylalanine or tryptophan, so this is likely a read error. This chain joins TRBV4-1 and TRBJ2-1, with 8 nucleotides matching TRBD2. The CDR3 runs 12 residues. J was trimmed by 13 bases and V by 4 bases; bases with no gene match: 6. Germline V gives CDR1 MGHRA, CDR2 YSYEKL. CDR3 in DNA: TGCGCCAGCAGCCCGAGGACTAGCATCCAGTTCCTC. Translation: CASSPRTSIQFL.

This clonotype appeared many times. The CDR3 protein is CASSAGDRMGTEAFF. The CDR3, as DNA: TGTGCCAGCAGCGCAGGGGACCGGATGGGCACTGAAGCTTTCTTT. The rearrangement joins TRBV9 to TRBJ1-1, with D possibly matching TRBD1 (6 bases). Trimming pared 3 bases from V and 4 bases from J, leaving 16 bases between. The CDR3 length is 15 residues. The germline gives CDR1 SGDLS, CDR2 YYNGEE.

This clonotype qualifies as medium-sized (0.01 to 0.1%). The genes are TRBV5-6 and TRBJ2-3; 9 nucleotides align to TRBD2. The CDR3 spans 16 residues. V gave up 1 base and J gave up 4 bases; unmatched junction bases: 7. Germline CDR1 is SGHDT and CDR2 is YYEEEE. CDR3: CASSLIPSGAPDTQYF. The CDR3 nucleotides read TGTGCCAGCAGCTTGATCCCTAGCGGGGCGCCAGATACGCAGTATTTT.

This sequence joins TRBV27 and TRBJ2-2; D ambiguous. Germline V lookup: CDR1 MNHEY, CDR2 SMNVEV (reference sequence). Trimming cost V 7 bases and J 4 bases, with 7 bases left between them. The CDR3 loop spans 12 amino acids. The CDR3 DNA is TGTGCCAGCATGGGCGGCACCGGGGAGCTGTTTTTT. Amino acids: CASMGGTGELFF.

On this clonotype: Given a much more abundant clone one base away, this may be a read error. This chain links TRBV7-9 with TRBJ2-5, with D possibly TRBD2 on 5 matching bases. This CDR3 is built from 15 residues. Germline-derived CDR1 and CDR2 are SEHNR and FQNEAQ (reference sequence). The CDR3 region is CASSLVEGYQETRYF. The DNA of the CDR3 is TGTGCCAGCAGCTTAGTAGAGGGTTACCAAGAGACCCGGTACTTC.

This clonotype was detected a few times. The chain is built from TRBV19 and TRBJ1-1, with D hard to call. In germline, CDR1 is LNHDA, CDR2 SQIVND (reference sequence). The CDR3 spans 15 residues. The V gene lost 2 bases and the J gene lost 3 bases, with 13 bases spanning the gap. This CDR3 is CASSIIGLGDTEAFF. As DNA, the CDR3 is TGTGCCAGTAGTATAATTGGTCTGGGTGACACTGAAGCTTTCTTT.